The 23 T cell receptor beta chains presented below share a single source sample, sequenced in a study of blood T cell repertoires in COVID-19. The method was immunoSEQ multiplex PCR; TCRdb's version includes in-frame clones alone and lacks a portion of them. The data show roughly 70,000 clones, under 90% seen once. Sequenced: peripheral blood. The receptors stem from a man in his 70s who had recovered from COVID-19.

This chain connects TRBV7-9 to TRBJ1-4; no clear D. CDR3 length equals 13 residues. Germline CDR1 is SEHNR and CDR2 is FQNEAQ (reference sequence). The ends were cut back, 5 bases at V and 6 bases at J, with 10 bases in the middle. The CDR3 sequence: CASSAPGYEKLFF. In DNA, the CDR3 is TGTGCCAGCAGCGCCCCGGGATATGAAAAACTGTTTTTT.

J is TRBJ2-2 and V is TRBV5-1; possibly TRBD1 for D (6 bases). Trimming cost V 4 bases and J 4 bases, with 17 bases left between them. Per the germline V gene, CDR1 is SGHRS and CDR2 is YFSETQ. The CDR3 has 16 residues. CDR3 sequence: CASSRRTEAPTGELFF. CDR3 nucleotide sequence: TGCGCCAGCAGCCGCCGGACAGAGGCTCCCACCGGGGAGCTGTTTTTT.

The chain carries TRBV30 and TRBJ1-2; no clear D gene. The CDR3 is 12 amino acids. V lost 3 bases and J lost 4, with 9 bases in between. The germline gives CDR1 GTSNPN, CDR2 SVGIG (reference sequence). CDR3 nucleotides: TGTGCCTGGAGCACGGTTAGCTATGGCTACACCTTC. Encoded protein: CAWSTVSYGYTF.

The count of this clone is one. The rearrangement links TRBV10-1 to TRBJ2-3, with 9 bases fitting TRBD2. Germline CDR1 is WNHNN and CDR2 is SYGVQD (reference sequence). V was clipped by 3 bases and J by 4 bases; unmatched bases: 8. The CDR3 sequence is 16 residues long. The CDR3 nucleotides are TGCGCCAGCAGTGACCGTAGCGGGAGAGGGGCAGATACGCAGTATTTT. This sequence encodes CASSDRSGRGADTQYF.

This clone was found a few times. The chain links TRBV7-3 to TRBJ2-5, with D uncertain. The CDR3 spans 13 residues. Per germline, CDR1 SGHTA and CDR2 FQGTGA. V lost 1 base and J 3 bases, leaving 6 bases between the germline ends. The CDR3 is CASSLSREETQYF. CDR3 bases: TGTGCCAGCAGCTTAAGTCGGGAAGAGACCCAGTACTTC.

V gene TRBV7-2 combines with J gene TRBJ2-2; the D is unclear. Germline loops: CDR1 SGHTA, CDR2 FQGNSA. The CDR3 contains 13 residues. The germline V and J ends were trimmed by 4 bases and 0 bases, with 3 bases remaining between them. CDR3 DNA: TGTGCCAGCAGCTCAGCGAACACCGGGGAGCTGTTTTTT. Translating it yields CASSSANTGELFF.

The table lists this clone with a few counts. The chain carries TRBV7-2 and TRBJ2-7, with 9 bases that match TRBD2. The length of the CDR3 is 15 residues. With 5 bases clipped from V and 3 bases from J, the junction kept 8 bases outside the gene matches. Germline assignment: CDR1 SGHTA and CDR2 FQGNSA. As DNA, the CDR3 is TGTGCCAGCAGCCCGACTAGCGGCCAGTTCTACGAGCAGTACTTC. Its translation: CASSPTSGQFYEQYF.

This clone was seen many times. The V and J genes are TRBV5-1 and TRBJ1-1, with a tentative D call TRBD1 (5 bases). The CDR3 is 15 amino acids. The germline CDR1 and CDR2 sequences are SGHRS and YFSETQ. Trimming took off 6 bases at V and 0 bases at J, with 15 bases between the two ends. CDR3 sequence reads: CASTPEGTLNTEAFF. CDR3 coding DNA: TGCGCCAGCACCCCGGAGGGGACGTTGAACACTGAAGCTTTCTTT. The full variable domain, in which reference TRBV5-1 and TRBJ1-1 provide the parts outside the CDR3, is KAGVTQTPRYLIKTRGQQVTLSCSPISGHRSVSWYQQTPGQGLQFLFEYFSETQRNKGNFPGRFSGRQFSNSRSEMNVSTLELGDSALYLCASTPEGTLNTEAFFGQGTRLTVV.

This chain connects TRBV20-1 to TRBJ1-4; D gene uncertain. V lost 3 bases, J lost 0 bases, and 11 bases lay in between. This CDR3 is built from 15 residues. Germline loops: CDR1 DFQATT, CDR2 SNEGSKA (reference sequence). CDR3 nucleotides: TGCAGTGCTAGTCCCCCTGGAGCAACTAATGAAAAACTGTTTTTT. Translating it yields CSASPPGATNEKLFF.

The chain employs TRBV6-2 or TRBV6-3 and TRBJ1-1; possible D gene TRBD1, 6 bases. This CDR3 has 15 amino acids. Trimming removed 2 bases from V and 4 bases from J, with 14 bases in between. Germline V gives CDR1 MNHEY, CDR2 SVGEGT. This CDR3 is CASSYGGGRGTEAFF. The CDR3 DNA sequence: TGTGCCAGCAGTTACGGGGGGGGCAGGGGCACTGAAGCTTTCTTT.

This rearrangement joins TRBV19 to TRBJ1-1; D is unresolved. Trimming pared 3 bases from V and 0 bases from J, leaving 8 bases between. The CDR3 is 14 residues long. Germline V gives CDR1 LNHDA, CDR2 SQIVND (reference sequence). In DNA form, the CDR3 reads TGTGCCAGTAGTATGCAGGCAATGAACACTGAAGCTTTCTTT. This translates into CASSMQAMNTEAFF.

The chain combines TRBV27 with TRBJ1-6, with 8 bases fitting TRBD1. CDR3 length: 13 residues. Germline V gene data show CDR1 as MNHEY and CDR2 as SMNVEV (reference sequence). Trimming removed 6 bases from V and 8 bases from J; junction bases left unmatched: 3. Here the CDR3 reads CASRDRVDSPLHF. CDR3 bases: TGTGCCAGCAGGGACAGGGTTGATTCACCCCTCCACTTT.

The chain carries TRBV6-1 and TRBJ1-5; 11 nucleotides agree with TRBD1. The CDR3 runs 16 residues. The ends lost 0 bases at V and 6 bases at J; junction bases unmatched: 4. The germline gives CDR1 MNHNS, CDR2 SASEGT. DNA for the CDR3: TGTGCCAGCAGTGAAGCCCTGGGGACAGGGGGTCAGCCCCAGCATTTT. Translated, it gives CASSEALGTGGQPQHF.

V is TRBV5-4 and J is TRBJ2-2; unclear D gene. This CDR3 comprises 15 residues. Germline values: CDR1 SGHNT, CDR2 YYREEE (reference sequence). The ends were cut back, 0 bases at V and 1 base at J, with 7 bases in the middle. The CDR3 region is CASSLGHMNTGELFF. DNA for the CDR3: TGTGCCAGCAGCTTGGGACACATGAACACCGGGGAGCTGTTTTTT.

This rearrangement joins TRBV19 to TRBJ2-3; TRBD2 agrees at 10 bases. With V trimmed by 6 bases and J by 8 bases, 8 bases remained unmatched. The CDR3 contains 14 residues. CDR1 is LNHDA and CDR2 is SQIVND in the germline V gene (reference sequence). The CDR3 spells CASRLLAGAGTQYF. The CDR3 DNA is TGTGCCAGTAGGCTTCTAGCGGGAGCCGGTACGCAGTATTTT.

The V call is TRBV7-2, the J call TRBJ1-1; D unresolved. The CDR3 has 14 amino acids. Trimming cost V 5 bases and J 4 bases, with 14 bases left between them. Germline V gene sequence: CDR1 SGHTA, CDR2 FQGNSA. The CDR3 region is CASSPYSPGTEAFF. CDR3 nucleotides: TGTGCCAGCAGCCCTTACAGTCCTGGCACTGAAGCTTTCTTT.

The V gene is TRBV5-4, the J gene TRBJ2-1; 7 nucleotides agree with TRBD2. V trimming: 4 bases; J trimming: 0 bases; junction bases outside the gene matches: 4. CDR1 and CDR2 from the germline V gene are SGHNT and YYREEE (reference sequence). The CDR3 contains 15 residues. The CDR3 protein is CASSVGGSSYNEQFF. The CDR3 DNA reads as TGTGCCAGCAGCGTCGGCGGGAGCTCCTACAATGAGCAGTTCTTC.

This sequence joins TRBV7-8 and TRBJ1-2, with 12 bases identical to TRBD1. V was pared by 4 bases and J by 6 bases, with 12 bases of the junction left unmatched. From germline, CDR1 is SGHVS and CDR2 FQNEAQ. There are 17 residues in the CDR3. In DNA form, the CDR3 reads TGTGCCAGCAGCTACTTCCCCGGGACAGGGGGCGAAGATGGCTACACCTTC. Amino acid sequence: CASSYFPGTGGEDGYTF.

CDR3 amino acids: CASSKRGGTEAFF. CDR3 nucleotide sequence: TGTGCCAGCAGCAAGAGGGGGGGCACTGAAGCTTTCTTT. The V gene is TRBV9, the J gene TRBJ1-1; D perhaps matches TRBD1 (6 bases). Germline lookup yields CDR1 SGDLS and CDR2 YYNGEE. Between the trimmed V and J ends, which lost 4 bases and 4 bases, there was a span of 11 bases. The CDR3 consists of 13 residues.

This chain connects TRBV30 to TRBJ1-2; a weak D match, TRBD1 (5 bases). V lost 4 bases and J 5 bases, leaving 14 bases between the germline ends. The germline V gene encodes CDR1 GTSNPN and CDR2 SVGIG (reference sequence). CDR3 length: 13 amino acids. Written as DNA, the CDR3 is TGTGCCTGGATGAGGAACAGGCCATATGGCTACACCTTC. Its translation: CAWMRNRPYGYTF. Full variable domain (rest looked up from reference TRBV30 and TRBJ1-2): SQTIHQWPATLVQPVGSPLSLECTVEGTSNPNLYWYRQAAGRGLQLLFYSVGIGQISSEVPQNLSASRPQDRQFILSSKKLLLSDSGFYLCAWMRNRPYGYTFGSGTRLTVV.

This chain joins TRBV4-3 and TRBJ1-6, with D hard to call. The germline CDR1 and CDR2 sequences are LGHNA and YSLEER. The CDR3 has 14 residues. Trimming removed 1 base at V and 7 bases at J, with 8 bases between. CDR3 in DNA: TGCGCCAGCAGCCAAGTTTCGGGGAATTCACCCCTCCACTTT. Amino acid sequence: CASSQVSGNSPLHF.

This clone was observed a handful of times. The V and J genes are TRBV28 and TRBJ1-2, with a tentative D call TRBD1 (6 bases). The CDR3 contains 15 residues. Trimming took off 4 bases at V and 4 bases at J, with 16 bases between the two ends. From germline, CDR1 is MDHEN and CDR2 SYDVKM. The CDR3 DNA is TGTGCCAGCAGTTCCTTGAGGGGGTCGGGCTATGGCTACACCTTC. Encoded protein: CASSSLRGSGYGYTF.

This clone was found once. This chain connects TRBV6-2 or TRBV6-3 to TRBJ2-7, with D tentatively TRBD2 (6 bases). The germline V gene has CDR1 MNHEY and CDR2 SVGEGT. CDR3 length: 16 amino acids. V lost 2 bases and J lost 0, with 14 bases in between. CDR3 sequence (DNA): TGTGCCAGCAGTTACGGTACCGGGGGTCGCTCCTACGAGCAGTACTTC. Its translation: CASSYGTGGRSYEQYF.